A single sample gave rise to the 19 T cell receptor beta chains below, sequenced in a study of metastatic and nonmetastatic thyroid tumors. TCRdb reprocessed the PCR reads using MiXCR. The sample yields almost 15,000 clones, about 31% seen once. Every patient was untreated before thyroid surgery. Sequencing was performed on tumor tissue. These receptors originate from a male donor with papillary thyroid cancer or a benign thyroid nodule (not recorded which). Some clones in this sample may be carry-over from other donors' samples.

This clone turned up a few times. Germline and junction disagree at one end, which may indicate a read error. This rearrangement joins TRBV19 to TRBJ1-5; no clear D. From germline, CDR1 is LNHDA and CDR2 SQIVND (reference sequence). The CDR3 is 15 amino acids. CDR3 loop: CASRICGHGNQLQHF. The CDR3 nucleotides are TGTGCCAGTAGGATCTGTGGCCATGGCAATCAGCTCCAGCATTTT. Together with reference TRBV19 and TRBJ1-5, the CDR3 gives the full variable domain: DGGITQSPKYLFRKEGQNVTLSCEQNLNHDAMYWYRQDPGQGLRLIYYSQIVNDFQKGDIAEGYSVSREKKESFPLTVTSAQKNPTAFYLCASRICGHGNQLQHFGDGTRLSIL.

The chain joins TRBV5-1 to TRBJ2-1; D ambiguous. The length of the CDR3 is 15 residues. V shed 4 bases and J shed 7 bases, with 18 bases lying between them. Germline V lookup: CDR1 SGHRS, CDR2 YFSETQ. The CDR3 reads CASSATVGCWNEQFF. The CDR3 DNA is TGCGCCAGCAGCGCTACAGTGGGCTGTTGGAATGAGCAGTTCTTC.

The chain carries TRBV11-2 and TRBJ2-1, with D perhaps TRBD1 or TRBD2 (5 bases each). CDR3 size: 14 residues. V lost 5 bases and J lost 7, with 15 bases in between. CDR1 is SGHAT, CDR2 FQNNGV, per germline. CDR3 loop: CASSQGQRWNEQFF. In DNA, the CDR3 is TGTGCCAGCAGCCAGGGCCAGCGGTGGAATGAGCAGTTCTTC.

In its sample, this clone was seen many times. The rearrangement uses TRBV12-3 or TRBV12-4 and TRBJ1-2, with a possible D match to TRBD1 (5 bases). The CDR3 is made up of 14 amino acids. V shed 3 bases and J shed 2 bases, with 10 bases lying between them. CDR3: CASSLGAGNYGYTF. The CDR3 coding sequence is TGTGCCAGCAGTTTGGGAGCAGGGAACTATGGCTACACCTTC.

This clone was picked up many times. The genes are TRBV29-1 and TRBJ1-1, with D possibly being TRBD1 (5 bases). Trimming pared 4 bases from V and 5 bases from J, leaving 17 bases between. Germline V gene sequence: CDR1 SQVTM, CDR2 ANQGSEA. The CDR3 covers 14 residues. CDR3 protein: CSVVGGGLGTEAFF. The CDR3, as DNA: TGCAGCGTTGTGGGGGGGGGATTAGGAACTGAAGCTTTCTTT.

V and J are TRBV14 and TRBJ2-3; TRBD2 agrees at 10 bases. Germline CDR1 SGHDN, CDR2 FVKESK. The length of the CDR3 is 17 residues. Trimming removed 4 bases from V and 0 bases from J; junction bases left unmatched: 7. CDR3 region: CASSPLAGETSTDTQYF. CDR3 in DNA: TGTGCCAGCAGCCCTCTAGCGGGAGAGACTAGCACAGATACGCAGTATTTT.

The chain combines TRBV19 with TRBJ1-1, with no clear D. Germline-derived CDR1 and CDR2 are LNHDA and SQIVND (reference sequence). Trimming cost V 6 bases and J 3 bases, with 17 bases left between them. This CDR3 spans 15 amino acids. CDR3 in DNA: TGTGCCAGTAGATCCGGCATTATGTGGGACACTGAAGCTTTCTTT. It codes for CASRSGIMWDTEAFF.

This clone occurred many times. The chain's CDR3 is CSASRVTGVYPSGSMNYEQYF. As DNA, the CDR3 is TGCAGTGCTAGTAGGGTAACAGGGGTGTATCCAAGCGGGAGTATGAACTACGAGCAGTACTTC. This sequence joins TRBV20-1 and TRBJ2-7, with a possible D match to TRBD2 (8 bases). Germline CDR1 and CDR2: DFQATT and SNEGSKA (reference sequence). V lost 3 bases, J lost 3 bases, and 36 bases lay in between. CDR3 length equals 21 residues.

The rearrangement joins TRBV7-2 to TRBJ1-3; D is possibly TRBD1 (5 bases). Per germline, CDR1 SGHTA and CDR2 FQGNSA. The V end lost 0 bases, the J end lost 0 bases, and 9 bases lay between the germline ends. The CDR3 length is 16 residues. This chain's CDR3 is CASSLAGPGSGNTIYF. The CDR3 DNA reads as TGTGCCAGCAGCTTAGCGGGGCCCGGCTCTGGAAACACCATATATTTT.

This clone was found many times. The rearrangement links TRBV6-5 to TRBJ1-3; D is unclear. The V end lost 2 bases, the J end lost 1 base, and 6 bases lay between the germline ends. CDR1 and CDR2 from the germline V gene are MNHEY and SVGAGI. The CDR3 is 14 amino acids. The CDR3 DNA reads as TGTGCCAGCAGTTACACGGTTTCTGGAAACACCATATATTTT. It translates to CASSYTVSGNTIYF.

This clone was seen at least ten times. The V call is TRBV28, the J call TRBJ2-7, with a weak D call TRBD1 (7 bases). Trimming pared 3 bases from V and 5 bases from J, leaving 14 bases between. The germline V gene has CDR1 MDHEN and CDR2 SYDVKM. The CDR3 length is 14 residues. In DNA, the CDR3 is TGTGCCAGCAGTTTGGAGGGACAGAACGACGAGCAGTACTTC. Protein product: CASSLEGQNDEQYF.

This clone ranks as medium-sized. The V call is TRBV27, the J call TRBJ2-2; tentatively, D is TRBD2 (5 bases). The CDR3 contains 13 residues. Germline assignment: CDR1 MNHEY and CDR2 SMNVEV (reference sequence). The germline V and J ends were trimmed by 9 bases and 4 bases, with 12 bases remaining between them. The CDR3 region is CASLQAGTGELFF. CDR3 DNA sequence: TGTGCCAGTCTCCAGGCGGGCACCGGGGAGCTGTTTTTT.

V gene TRBV6-2 or TRBV6-3 combines with J gene TRBJ2-5; no firm D call. This CDR3 has 15 amino acids. Trimming pared 0 bases from V and 4 bases from J, leaving 12 bases between. Germline loops: CDR1 MNHEY, CDR2 SVGEGT. DNA for the CDR3: TGTGCCAGCAGTTACTCCGGGTGTGTATCAGAGACCCAGTACTTC. Translating it yields CASSYSGCVSETQYF.

This clone occurred many times. The chain uses TRBV5-6 and TRBJ2-2; 7 bases are a match to TRBD1. Germline CDR1 and CDR2: SGHDT and YYEEEE. This CDR3 spans 12 amino acids. The ends lost 4 bases at V and 7 bases at J; junction bases unmatched: 1. CDR3 DNA sequence: TGTGCCAGCAGCAGGGACAGCGGGGAGCTGTTTTTT. Encoded protein: CASSRDSGELFF.

This clone was recorded at least ten times. This chain links TRBV7-9 with TRBJ1-1, with a possible D match to TRBD1 (5 bases). Between the trimmed V and J ends, which lost 1 base and 3 bases, there was a span of 12 bases. CDR3 length equals 15 residues. Looked up from germline, CDR1 is SEHNR and CDR2 is FQNEAQ (reference sequence). CDR3 coding DNA: TGTGCCAGCAGCTTAGGGGGCTTATATGACACTGAAGCTTTCTTT. It translates to CASSLGGLYDTEAFF.

This clone was found a few times. The V and J genes are TRBV28 and TRBJ1-4; TRBD1 might be the D (6 bases). This CDR3 contains 15 residues. The V end lost 7 bases, the J end lost 3 bases, and 15 bases lay between the germline ends. Germline V gene lookup returns CDR1 MDHEN and CDR2 SYDVKM. CDR3 loop: CASIPGGGPNEKLFF. CDR3 nucleotides: TGTGCCAGCATCCCGGGCGGGGGGCCTAATGAAAAACTGTTTTTT.

This clone was counted ten times or more. The J gene is TRBJ1-5, the V gene TRBV27, with 7 bases identical to TRBD1. The CDR3 covers 15 residues. CDR1 is MNHEY and CDR2 is SMNVEV in the germline V gene (reference sequence). V shed 5 bases and J 4 bases; nucleotides not matched to a gene: 8. The CDR3 bases are TGTGCCAGCAGTCCACTCCAGGGGGTTAATCAGCCCCAGCATTTT. This translates into CASSPLQGVNQPQHF.

This clone was counted ten times or more. The chain combines TRBV20-1 with TRBJ2-5; 9 bases are a match to TRBD2. Per germline, CDR1 DFQATT and CDR2 SNEGSKA (reference sequence). CDR3 size: 15 residues. V gave up 0 bases and J gave up 0 bases; unmatched junction bases: 2. Here the CDR3 reads CSARDLAGYQETQYF. The CDR3 region has the DNA TGCAGTGCTAGAGATCTAGCGGGGTACCAAGAGACCCAGTACTTC.

This clone was counted many times. This chain joins TRBV28 and TRBJ2-7; D not resolved. V was trimmed by 6 bases and J by 0 bases, leaving 6 bases between them. Germline values: CDR1 MDHEN, CDR2 SYDVKM. The CDR3 is 12 amino acids. The CDR3 here is CASSPYSYEQYF. CDR3 in DNA: TGTGCCAGCAGCCCCTACTCCTACGAGCAGTACTTC.